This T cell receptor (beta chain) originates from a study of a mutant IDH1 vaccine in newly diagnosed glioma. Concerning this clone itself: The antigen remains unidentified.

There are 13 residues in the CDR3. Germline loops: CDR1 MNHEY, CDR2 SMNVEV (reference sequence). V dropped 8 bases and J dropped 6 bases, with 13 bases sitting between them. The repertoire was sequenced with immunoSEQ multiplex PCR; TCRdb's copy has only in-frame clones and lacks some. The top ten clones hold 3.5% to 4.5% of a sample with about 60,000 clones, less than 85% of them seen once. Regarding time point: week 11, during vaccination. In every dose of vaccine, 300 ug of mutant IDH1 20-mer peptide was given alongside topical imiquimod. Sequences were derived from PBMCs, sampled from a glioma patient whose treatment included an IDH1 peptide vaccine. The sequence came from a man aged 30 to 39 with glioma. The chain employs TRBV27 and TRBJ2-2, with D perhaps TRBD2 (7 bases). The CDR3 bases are TGTGCCAGCCTGGGGGGGGGCGCCGGGGAGCTGTTTTTT. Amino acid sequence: CASLGGGAGELFF.